This record covers a single T cell receptor beta chain. Its recognized antigen is unknown. No clone much larger than this one lies a single base away; base qualities are absent. At the junction V is shortened by 5 bases and J by 3 bases, with 7 bases in between. CDR1 and CDR2, looked up from the germline V gene (reference sequence), are SEHNR and FQNEAQ. Inclusive of the bounding cysteine and phenylalanine, the CDR3 is 13 residues long. The retained sequence is limited to the CDR3, 39 bases, with the frame set at the first base. Participants in the prospective study were enrolled through a virtual design, were aged roughly 18 to 95 years, and lived in 24 United States geographic areas. To assign participants to cohorts, the prospective study relied on clinical history that participants themselves reported in a screening survey and a study questionnaire. In the prospective study, mobile phlebotomists collected whole blood, serum and a nasopharyngeal or oropharyngeal swab from each participant. Additional blood draws and questionnaires over an approximately two-month period could optionally be provided by prospective study participants. Before DNA extraction, blood samples from the prospective study were shipped at room temperature or frozen.

These data originate in a study of blood T cell repertoires in COVID-19 (TCRdb year 2020). Study-level background: Samples covering the acute and convalescent phases of COVID-19 were provided by collaborators in the United States, Italy and Spain. The material from the prospective study consisted of cDNA or gDNA derived from T cells, B-cell-depleted T cells, or PBMCs. The dataset comprised deeply sampled blood TCRbeta repertoires from subjects exposed to, actively infected with, or recovered from COVID-19. The repertoires were made available in a free public database intended to serve as a resource for research on the immune response to SARS-CoV-2. The samples were drawn from the first 160 participants of the ongoing ImmuneRACE study and from under 1,500 subjects provided by 6 global collaborators. The sample metadata nearly always contained a de-identified subject ID, COVID-19 status, age in years and sex. HLA class I and class II types, where available, came from metadata supplied by the sample provider rather than from assay-based typing. The full study reports these points: How much clinical and demographic metadata was included differed by source and by participant, and the metadata was provided uncurated.

The immunoSEQ Assay, a bias-controlled multiplex PCR, was used to amplify TCRbeta CDR3 regions from genomic DNA. Turning to the authors' computational methods: Within the assay, amplification of reference gene primers was used to estimate how many nucleated cells each sample contained. To quantify the absolute abundance of each unique TCRbeta CDR3 rearrangement, sequence reads were collapsed and filtered. For each sample, productive Simpson clonality was calculated as the square root of Simpson's diversity index over productive rearrangements. Drawn from immuneACCESS, this table holds only the in-frame rearrangements with V and J called that TCRdb kept. Clones are partly lost; checked studies trace under half to an unresolved V gene and leave the rest unexplained. The DNA gave D and trimming, while V, J and clone size come from that table. This sample gives 200,000 to 250,000 clones in total; around 82% of them show up just once. The top ten hold 3.5% to 5.5% of the sample.

The chain is encoded by TRBV7-9 joined to TRBJ2-2; a confident D gene designation cannot be given. The sequenced material came from PBMCs or T cells enriched from blood (not recorded which). This sequence originates from a man in his thirties or forties with acute COVID-19. The CDR3: CASSPWHTGELFF. The sequenced DNA: TGTGCCAGCAGCCCCTGGCACACCGGGGAGCTGTTTTTT.